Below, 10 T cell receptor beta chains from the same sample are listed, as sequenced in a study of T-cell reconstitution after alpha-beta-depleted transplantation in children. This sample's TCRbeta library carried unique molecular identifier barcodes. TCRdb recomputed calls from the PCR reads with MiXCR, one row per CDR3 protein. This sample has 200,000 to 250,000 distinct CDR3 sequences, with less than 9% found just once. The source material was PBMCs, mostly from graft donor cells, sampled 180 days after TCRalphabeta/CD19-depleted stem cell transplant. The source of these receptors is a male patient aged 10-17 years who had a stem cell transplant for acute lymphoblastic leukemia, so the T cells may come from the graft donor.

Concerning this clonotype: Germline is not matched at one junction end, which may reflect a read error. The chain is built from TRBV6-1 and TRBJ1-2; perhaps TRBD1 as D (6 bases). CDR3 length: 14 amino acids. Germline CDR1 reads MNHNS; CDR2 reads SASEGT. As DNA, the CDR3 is TGTGCCAGCAGCGAAGGCGGGACACCTAGGGGCCACACCTTC. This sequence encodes CASSEGGTPRGHTF.

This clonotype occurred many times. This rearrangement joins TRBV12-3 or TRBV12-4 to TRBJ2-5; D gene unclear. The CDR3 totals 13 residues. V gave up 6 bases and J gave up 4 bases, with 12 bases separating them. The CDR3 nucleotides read TGTGCCAGCAGAGGTGGGGTAATAGAGACCCAGTACTTC. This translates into CASRGGVIETQYF.

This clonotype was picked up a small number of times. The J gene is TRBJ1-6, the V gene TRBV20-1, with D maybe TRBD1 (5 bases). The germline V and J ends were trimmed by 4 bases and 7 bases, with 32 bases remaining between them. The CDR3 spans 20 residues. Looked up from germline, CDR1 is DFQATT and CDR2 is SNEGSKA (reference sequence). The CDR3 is CSAISGSIGTSRLFNSPLHF. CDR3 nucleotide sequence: TGCAGTGCTATTTCAGGGAGTATCGGGACTTCCCGATTATTCAATTCACCCCTCCACTTT.

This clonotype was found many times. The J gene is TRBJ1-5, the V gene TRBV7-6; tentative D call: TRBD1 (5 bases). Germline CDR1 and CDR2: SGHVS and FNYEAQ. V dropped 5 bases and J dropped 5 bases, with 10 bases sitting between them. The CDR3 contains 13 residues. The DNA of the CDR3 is TGTGCCAGCAGCACATTACAGGATCAGCCCCAGCATTTT. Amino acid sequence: CASSTLQDQPQHF. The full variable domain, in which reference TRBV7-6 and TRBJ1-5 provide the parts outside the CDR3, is GAGVSQSPRYKVTKRGQDVALRCDPISGHVSLYWYRQALGQGPEFLTYFNYEAQQDKSGLPNDRFSAERPEGSISTLTIQRTEQRDSAMYRCASSTLQDQPQHFGDGTRLSIL.

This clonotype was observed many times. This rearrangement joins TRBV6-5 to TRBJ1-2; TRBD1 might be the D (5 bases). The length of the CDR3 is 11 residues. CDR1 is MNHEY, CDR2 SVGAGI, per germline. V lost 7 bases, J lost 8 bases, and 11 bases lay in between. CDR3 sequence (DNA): TGTGCCAGCACTTCCGGGGCCGGCTACACCTTC. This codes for CASTSGAGYTF.

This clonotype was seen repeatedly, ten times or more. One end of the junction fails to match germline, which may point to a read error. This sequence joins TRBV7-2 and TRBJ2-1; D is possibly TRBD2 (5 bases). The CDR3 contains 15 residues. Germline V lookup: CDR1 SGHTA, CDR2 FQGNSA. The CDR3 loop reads CASSLALDYYNEQFF. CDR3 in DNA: TGTGCCAGCAGCCTAGCCCTCGACTACTACAATGAGCAGTTCTTC. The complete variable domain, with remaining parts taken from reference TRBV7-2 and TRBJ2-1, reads GAGVSQSPSNKVTEKGKDVELRCDPISGHTALYWYRQSLGQGLEFLIYFQGNSAPDKSGLPSDRFSAERTGGSVSTLTIQRTQQEDSAVYLCASSLALDYYNEQFFGPGTRLTVL.

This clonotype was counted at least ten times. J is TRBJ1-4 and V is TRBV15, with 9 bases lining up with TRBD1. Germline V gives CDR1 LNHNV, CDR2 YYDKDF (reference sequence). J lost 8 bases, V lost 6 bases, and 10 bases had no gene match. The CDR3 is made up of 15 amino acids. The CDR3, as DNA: TGTGCCACCAGTTTCCGAGGGACAGGGAACGAAAAACTGTTTTTT. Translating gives CATSFRGTGNEKLFF. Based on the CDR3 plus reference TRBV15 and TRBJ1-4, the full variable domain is DAMVIQNPRYQVTQFGKPVTLSCSQTLNHNVMYWYQQKSSQAPKLLFHYYDKDFNNEADTPDNFQSRRPNTSFCFLDIRSPGLGDTAMYLCATSFRGTGNEKLFFGSGTQLSVL.

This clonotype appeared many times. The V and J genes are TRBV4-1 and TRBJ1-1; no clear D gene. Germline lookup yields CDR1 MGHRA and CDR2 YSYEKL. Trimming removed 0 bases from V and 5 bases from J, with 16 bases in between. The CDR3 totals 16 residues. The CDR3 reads CASSQDRPQSWTEAFF. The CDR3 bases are TGCGCCAGCAGCCAAGACCGACCCCAAAGTTGGACTGAAGCTTTCTTT.

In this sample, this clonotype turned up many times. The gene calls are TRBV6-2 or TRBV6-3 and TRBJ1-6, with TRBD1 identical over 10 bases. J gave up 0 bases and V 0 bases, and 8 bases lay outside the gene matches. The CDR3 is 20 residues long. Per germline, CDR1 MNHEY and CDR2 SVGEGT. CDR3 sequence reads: CASSYSPGQGKSSYNSPLHF. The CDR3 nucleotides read TGTGCCAGCAGTTACTCGCCGGGACAGGGGAAGAGCTCCTATAATTCACCCCTCCACTTT.

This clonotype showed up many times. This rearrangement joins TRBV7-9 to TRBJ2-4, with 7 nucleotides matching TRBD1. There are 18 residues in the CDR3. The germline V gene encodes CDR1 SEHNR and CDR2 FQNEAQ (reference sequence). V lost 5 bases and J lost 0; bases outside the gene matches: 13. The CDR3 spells CASSRETGYFLAKNIQYF. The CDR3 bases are TGTGCCAGCAGCCGTGAGACAGGGTACTTCCTAGCCAAAAACATTCAGTACTTC.